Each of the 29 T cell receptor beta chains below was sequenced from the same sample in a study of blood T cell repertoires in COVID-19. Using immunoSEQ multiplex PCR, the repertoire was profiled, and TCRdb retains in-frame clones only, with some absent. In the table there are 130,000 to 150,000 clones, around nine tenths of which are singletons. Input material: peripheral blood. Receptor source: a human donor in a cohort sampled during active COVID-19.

DNA of the CDR3: TGTGCCAGCAGTGAACCGACTAGCGGGGAATATGAGCAGTTCTTC. This translates into CASSEPTSGEYEQFF. This chain uses TRBV25-1 with TRBJ2-1; 11 nucleotides match TRBD2. The CDR3 extends over 15 amino acids. Unmatched junction bases numbered 5, after V lost 2 bases and J lost 8 bases. CDR1 and CDR2 (germline): MGHDK, SYGVNS. Filled out from reference TRBV25-1 and TRBJ2-1, the complete variable domain reads EADIYQTPRYLVIGTGKKITLECSQTMGHDKMYWYQQDPGMELHLIHYSYGVNSTEKGDLSSESTVSRIRTEHFPLTLESARPSHTSQYLCASSEPTSGEYEQFFGPGTRLTVL.

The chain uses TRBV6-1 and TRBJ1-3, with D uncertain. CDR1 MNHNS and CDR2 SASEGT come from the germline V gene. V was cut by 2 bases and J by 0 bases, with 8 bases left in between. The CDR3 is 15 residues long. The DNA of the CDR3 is TGTGCCAGCAGTGAAAACAGCAACTCTGGAAACACCATATATTTT. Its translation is CASSENSNSGNTIYF.

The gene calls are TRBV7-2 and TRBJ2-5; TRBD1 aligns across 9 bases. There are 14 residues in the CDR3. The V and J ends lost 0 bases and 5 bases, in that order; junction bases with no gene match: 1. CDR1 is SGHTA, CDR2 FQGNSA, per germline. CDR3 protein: CASSLAGTGETQYF. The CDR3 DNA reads TGTGCCAGCAGCTTAGCAGGGACAGGGGAGACCCAGTACTTC. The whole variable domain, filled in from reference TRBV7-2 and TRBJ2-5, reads GAGVSQSPSNKVTEKGKDVELRCDPISGHTALYWYRQSLGQGLEFLIYFQGNSAPDKSGLPSDRFSAERTGGSVSTLTIQRTQQEDSAVYLCASSLAGTGETQYFGPGTRLLVL.

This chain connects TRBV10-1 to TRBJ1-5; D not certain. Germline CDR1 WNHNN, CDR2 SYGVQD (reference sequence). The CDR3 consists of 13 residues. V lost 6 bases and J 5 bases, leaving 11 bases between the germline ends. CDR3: CASRAEGDQPQHF. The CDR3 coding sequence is TGCGCCAGCAGGGCAGAGGGAGATCAGCCCCAGCATTTT.

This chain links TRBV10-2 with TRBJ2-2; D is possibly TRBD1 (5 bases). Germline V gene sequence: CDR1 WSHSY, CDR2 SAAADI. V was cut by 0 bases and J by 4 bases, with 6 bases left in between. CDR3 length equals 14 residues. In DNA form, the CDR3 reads TGCGCCAGCAGTGAGTCCAGGGCCACCGGGGAGCTGTTTTTT. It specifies CASSESRATGELFF.

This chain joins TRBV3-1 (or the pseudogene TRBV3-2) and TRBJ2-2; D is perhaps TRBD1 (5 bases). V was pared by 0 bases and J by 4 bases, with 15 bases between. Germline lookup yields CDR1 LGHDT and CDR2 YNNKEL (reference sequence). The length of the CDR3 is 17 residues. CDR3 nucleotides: TGTGCCAGCAGCCAAGATGGGTCAGGGATACCCACCGGGGAGCTGTTTTTT. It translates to CASSQDGSGIPTGELFF.

DNA for the CDR3: TGTGCCAGCAGCTCTAGCGGTAGCACAGATACGCAGTATTTT. Translated, it gives CASSSSGSTDTQYF. The chain recombines TRBV7-3 with TRBJ2-3, with 7 bases aligning to TRBD2. Germline loops: CDR1 SGHTA, CDR2 FQGTGA. Trimming at V came to 4 bases and at J to 0 bases, leaving 1 base not matched to a gene. The CDR3 loop spans 14 amino acids.

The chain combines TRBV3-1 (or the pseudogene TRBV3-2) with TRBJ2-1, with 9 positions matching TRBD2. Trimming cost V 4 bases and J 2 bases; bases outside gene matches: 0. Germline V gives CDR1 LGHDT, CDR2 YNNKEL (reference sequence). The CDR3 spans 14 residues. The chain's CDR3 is CASSRGGAYNEQFF. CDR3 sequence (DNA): TGTGCCAGCAGCCGCGGGGGGGCCTACAATGAGCAGTTCTTC.

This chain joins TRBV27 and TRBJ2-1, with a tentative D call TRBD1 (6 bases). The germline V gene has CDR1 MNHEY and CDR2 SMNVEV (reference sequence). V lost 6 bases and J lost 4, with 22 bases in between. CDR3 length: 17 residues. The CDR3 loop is CASRPILDSELYNEQFF. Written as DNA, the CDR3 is TGTGCCAGCAGGCCTATCCTGGACAGCGAACTATACAATGAGCAGTTCTTC.

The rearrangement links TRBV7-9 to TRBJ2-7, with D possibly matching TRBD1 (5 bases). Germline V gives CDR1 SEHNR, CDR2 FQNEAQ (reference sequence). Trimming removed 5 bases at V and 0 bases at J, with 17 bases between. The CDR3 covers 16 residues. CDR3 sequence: CASSITGHMSSYEQYF. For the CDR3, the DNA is TGTGCCAGCAGCATAACAGGACACATGAGCTCCTACGAGCAGTACTTC.

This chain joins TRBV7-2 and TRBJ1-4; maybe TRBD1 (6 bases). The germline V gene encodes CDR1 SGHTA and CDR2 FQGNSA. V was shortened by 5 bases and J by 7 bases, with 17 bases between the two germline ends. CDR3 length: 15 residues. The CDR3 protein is CASSLTGGAGEKLFF. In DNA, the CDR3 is TGTGCCAGCAGCCTCACCGGGGGGGCCGGTGAAAAACTGTTTTTT.

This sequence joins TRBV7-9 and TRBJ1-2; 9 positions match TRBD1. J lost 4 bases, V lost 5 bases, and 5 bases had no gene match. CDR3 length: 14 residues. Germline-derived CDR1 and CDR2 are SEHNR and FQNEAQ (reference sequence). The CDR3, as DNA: TGTGCCAGCAGCCTCGACAGGGGGGCCTATGGCTACACCTTC. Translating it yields CASSLDRGAYGYTF.

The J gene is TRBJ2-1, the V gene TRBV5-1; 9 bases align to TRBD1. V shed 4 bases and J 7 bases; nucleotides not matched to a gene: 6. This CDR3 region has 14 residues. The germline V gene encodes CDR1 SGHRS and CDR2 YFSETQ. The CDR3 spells CASSPGTGLNEQFF. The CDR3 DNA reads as TGCGCCAGCAGCCCCGGGACAGGGTTAAATGAGCAGTTCTTC. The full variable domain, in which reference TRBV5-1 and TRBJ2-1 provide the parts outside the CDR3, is KAGVTQTPRYLIKTRGQQVTLSCSPISGHRSVSWYQQTPGQGLQFLFEYFSETQRNKGNFPGRFSGRQFSNSRSEMNVSTLELGDSALYLCASSPGTGLNEQFFGPGTRLTVL.

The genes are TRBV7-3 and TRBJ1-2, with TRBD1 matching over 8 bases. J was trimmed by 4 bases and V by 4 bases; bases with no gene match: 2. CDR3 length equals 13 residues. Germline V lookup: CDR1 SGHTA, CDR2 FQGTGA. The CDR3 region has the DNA TGTGCCAGCAGCTCAGGGGGCGGCTATGGCTACACCTTC. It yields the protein CASSSGGGYGYTF.

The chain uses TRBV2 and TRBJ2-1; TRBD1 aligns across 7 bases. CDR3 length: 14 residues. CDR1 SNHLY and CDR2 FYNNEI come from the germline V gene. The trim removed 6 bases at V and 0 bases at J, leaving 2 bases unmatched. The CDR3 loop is CASRGQPSYNEQFF. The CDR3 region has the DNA TGTGCCAGCAGGGGACAGCCCTCCTACAATGAGCAGTTCTTC. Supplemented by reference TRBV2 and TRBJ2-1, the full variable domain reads EPEVTQTPSHQVTQMGQEVILRCVPISNHLYFYWYRQILGQKVEFLVSFYNNEISEKSEIFDDQFSVERPDGSNFTLKIRSTKLEDSAMYFCASRGQPSYNEQFFGPGTRLTVL.

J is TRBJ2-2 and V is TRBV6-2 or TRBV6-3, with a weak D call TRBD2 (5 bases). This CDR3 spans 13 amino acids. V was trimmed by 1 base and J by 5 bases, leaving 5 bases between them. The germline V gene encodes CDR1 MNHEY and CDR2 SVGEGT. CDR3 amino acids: CASSYWETGELFF. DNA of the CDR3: TGTGCCAGCAGTTACTGGGAGACCGGGGAGCTGTTTTTT.

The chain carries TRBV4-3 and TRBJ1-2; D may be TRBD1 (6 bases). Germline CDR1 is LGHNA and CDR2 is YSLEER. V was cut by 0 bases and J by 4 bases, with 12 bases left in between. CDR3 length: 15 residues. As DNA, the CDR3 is TGCGCCAGCAGCCAAGATCTGGCAGGGGTCTATGGCTACACCTTC. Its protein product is CASSQDLAGVYGYTF.

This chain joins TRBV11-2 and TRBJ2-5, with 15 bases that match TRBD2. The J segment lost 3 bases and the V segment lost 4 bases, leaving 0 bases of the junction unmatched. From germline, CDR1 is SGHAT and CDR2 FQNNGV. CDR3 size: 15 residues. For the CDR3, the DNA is TGTGCCAGCAGCTGGACTAGCGGGGGGGAAGAGACCCAGTACTTC. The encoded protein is CASSWTSGGEETQYF.

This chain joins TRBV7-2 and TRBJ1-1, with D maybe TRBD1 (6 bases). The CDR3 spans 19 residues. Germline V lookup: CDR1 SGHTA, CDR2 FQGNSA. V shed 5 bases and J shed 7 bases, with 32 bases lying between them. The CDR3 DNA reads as TGTGCCAGCAGCCTGGCCCCGCGACCCCGGGACACTCAGGGGAATGAAGCTTTCTTT. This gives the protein CASSLAPRPRDTQGNEAFF. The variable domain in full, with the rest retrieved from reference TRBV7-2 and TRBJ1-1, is GAGVSQSPSNKVTEKGKDVELRCDPISGHTALYWYRQSLGQGLEFLIYFQGNSAPDKSGLPSDRFSAERTGGSVSTLTIQRTQQEDSAVYLCASSLAPRPRDTQGNEAFFGQGTRLTVV.

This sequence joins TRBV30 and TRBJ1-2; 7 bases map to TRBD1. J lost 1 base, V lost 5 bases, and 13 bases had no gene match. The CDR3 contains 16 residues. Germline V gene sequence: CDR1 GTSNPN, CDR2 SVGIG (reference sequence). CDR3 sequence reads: CAWAGAGGRVNYGYTF. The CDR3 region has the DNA TGTGCCTGGGCAGGGGCAGGGGGGCGAGTTAACTATGGCTACACCTTC.

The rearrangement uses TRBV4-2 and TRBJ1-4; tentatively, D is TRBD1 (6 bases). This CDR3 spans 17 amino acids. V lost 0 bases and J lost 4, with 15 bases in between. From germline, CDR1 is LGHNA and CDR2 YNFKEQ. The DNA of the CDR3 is TGTGCCAGCAGCCAAGATAAGGGGACACCGGATAATGAAAAACTGTTTTTT. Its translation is CASSQDKGTPDNEKLFF.

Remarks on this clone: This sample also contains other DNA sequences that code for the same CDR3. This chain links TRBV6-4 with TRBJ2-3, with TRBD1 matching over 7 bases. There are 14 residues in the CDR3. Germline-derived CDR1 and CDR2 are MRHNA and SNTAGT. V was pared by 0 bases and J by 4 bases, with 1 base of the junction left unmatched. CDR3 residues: CASSDSQGADTQYF. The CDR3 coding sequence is TGTGCCAGCAGTGACTCCCAGGGGGCAGATACGCAGTATTTT.

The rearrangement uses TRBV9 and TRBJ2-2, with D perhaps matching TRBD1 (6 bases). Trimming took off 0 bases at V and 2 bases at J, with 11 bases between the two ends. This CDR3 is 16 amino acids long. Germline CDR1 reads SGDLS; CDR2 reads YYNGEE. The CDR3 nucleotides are TGTGCCAGCAGCGTAGCGACAGGAACAAACACCGGGGAGCTGTTTTTT. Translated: CASSVATGTNTGELFF.

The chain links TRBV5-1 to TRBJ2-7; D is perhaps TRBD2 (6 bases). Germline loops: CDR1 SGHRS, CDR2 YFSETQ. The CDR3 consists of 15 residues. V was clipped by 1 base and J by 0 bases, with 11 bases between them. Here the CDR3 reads CASSLTGESSYEQYF. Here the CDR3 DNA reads TGCGCCAGCAGCTTGACGGGGGAGAGCTCCTACGAGCAGTACTTC.

The CDR3 here is CASSQGGHWTYEQYF. For the CDR3, the DNA is TGTGCCAGCAGCCAAGGTGGGCACTGGACCTACGAGCAGTACTTC. The chain uses TRBV4-2 and TRBJ2-7; no definite D call. Germline CDR1 LGHNA, CDR2 YNFKEQ. This CDR3 contains 15 residues. Deletions cut 1 base from V and 2 bases from J, with 12 bases between.

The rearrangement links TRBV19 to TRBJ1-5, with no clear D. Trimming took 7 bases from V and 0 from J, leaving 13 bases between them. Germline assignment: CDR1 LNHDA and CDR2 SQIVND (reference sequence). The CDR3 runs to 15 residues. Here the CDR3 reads CASTDRGYSNQPQHF. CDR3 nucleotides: TGTGCCAGTACCGACCGAGGCTATAGCAATCAGCCCCAGCATTTT.

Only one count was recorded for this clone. The CDR3 nucleotides are TGCGCCAGCAGCTCGGGACAGGGTGATGGCTACACCTTC. It specifies CASSSGQGDGYTF. This rearrangement joins TRBV5-1 to TRBJ1-2; 9 nucleotides match TRBD1. CDR1 SGHRS and CDR2 YFSETQ come from the germline V gene. The CDR3 consists of 13 residues. V lost 3 bases, J lost 6 bases, and 3 bases stayed unmatched. The variable domain in full, with the rest retrieved from reference TRBV5-1 and TRBJ1-2, is KAGVTQTPRYLIKTRGQQVTLSCSPISGHRSVSWYQQTPGQGLQFLFEYFSETQRNKGNFPGRFSGRQFSNSRSEMNVSTLELGDSALYLCASSSGQGDGYTFGSGTRLTVV.

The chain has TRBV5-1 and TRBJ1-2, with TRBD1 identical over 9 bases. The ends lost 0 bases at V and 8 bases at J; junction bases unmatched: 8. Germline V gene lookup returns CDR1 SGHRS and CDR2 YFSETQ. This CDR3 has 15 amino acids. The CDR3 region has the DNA TGCGCCAGCAGCTTGGCCCCACAGGGGGCAGAAGGCTACACCTTC. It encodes CASSLAPQGAEGYTF.

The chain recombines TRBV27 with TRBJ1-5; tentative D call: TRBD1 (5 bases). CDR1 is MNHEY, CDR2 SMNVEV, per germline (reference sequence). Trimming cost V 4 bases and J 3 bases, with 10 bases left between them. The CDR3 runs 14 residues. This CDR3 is CASSSLGPNQPQHF. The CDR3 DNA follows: TGTGCCAGCAGTTCTTTGGGGCCCAATCAGCCCCAGCATTTT.